The rows below give T cell receptor beta chains drawn from one sample of a study of OX40 agonist ivuxolimab in advanced cancers. The protocol was immunoSEQ multiplex PCR, while the TCRdb copy is restricted to in-frame clones and leaves out a portion. The table has tens of thousands of clones, approximately 87% seen once. This specimen was CD4+ or CD8+ T cells sorted from blood, taken in a trial of the OX40 agonist ivuxolimab. The source of these receptors is an adult with an advanced solid tumor such as melanoma, head and neck, liver or kidney cancer. The CDR3 runs from the conserved cysteine through the conserved F or W. D genes are given only for firm matches. Not every row has a clone size; where given, it reads once, few, many or a size class.

v_call,clone_size,j_call,d_call,cdr3_aa
TRBV7-3,-,TRBJ2-3,-,CASSPGGSADTQYF
TRBV19,-,TRBJ2-2,-,CASHTPRRKGTGELFF
TRBV6-6,-,TRBJ1-3,-,CASTSPSSGNTIYF
TRBV29-1,-,TRBJ1-1,-,CSVSHLNTEAFF
TRBV5-6,few,TRBJ2-7,TRBD2,CASSATSGAVSGQYF
TRBV30,-,TRBJ1-3,TRBD1,CAWTPNDRAGNTIYF
TRBV4-1,-,TRBJ2-1,TRBD2,CASSQEYGTSGGNEQFF
TRBV5-4,few,TRBJ1-2,-,CASSPLDDYGYTF
TRBV7-9,-,TRBJ2-3,TRBD2,CASTLSGAPTDTQYF
TRBV4-1,-,TRBJ2-7,TRBD1,CASSQGTAPYEQYF
TRBV6-5,-,TRBJ2-7,TRBD1,CASKRGQQLSYEQYF
TRBV7-2,-,TRBJ1-2,-,CASSLGYDIWDYTF
TRBV11-2,-,TRBJ1-3,-,CASRPGVVSGNTIYF
TRBV7-8,-,TRBJ1-2,-,CASSLAGHLNYGYTF
TRBV6-1,-,TRBJ2-5,-,CASVGTLRETQYF
TRBV15,-,TRBJ2-5,-,CATSRQGTQYF
TRBV7-3,once,TRBJ2-1,-,CASSPGHLNEQFF
TRBV6-1,-,TRBJ1-5,-,CASRENGGGSQPQHF
TRBV4-1,-,TRBJ2-1,-,CASSQGGKGRGEQFF
TRBV29-1,-,TRBJ2-4,-,CSVTNRVTAKNIQYF